The 16 T cell receptor beta chains listed next were all sequenced from one sample in a study of T cell responses to AZD1222 COVID-19 vaccine. Profiling relied on immunoSEQ multiplex PCR, and the TCRdb table lists in-frame clones only, not all of them. The sample carries more than 95,000 clones, around 89% recorded once. The specimen was peripheral blood, collected on day 0 of AZD1222 vaccination. All receptors derive from an adult in good health.

The chain carries TRBV6-1 and TRBJ1-3, with D unclear. The CDR3 length is 13 residues. Germline values: CDR1 MNHNS, CDR2 SASEGT. V was clipped by 2 bases and J by 4 bases, with 6 bases between them. This CDR3 is CASSESSGNTIYF. The CDR3 DNA follows: TGTGCCAGCAGTGAAAGTTCCGGAAACACCATATATTTT.

The V and J genes are TRBV5-6 and TRBJ1-6, with 7 bases aligning to TRBD1. The V and J ends lost 4 bases and 4 bases, in that order; junction bases with no gene match: 2. This CDR3 contains 14 residues. Germline assignment: CDR1 SGHDT and CDR2 YYEEEE. CDR3 sequence reads: CASSPQGYNSPLHF. The CDR3 nucleotides read TGTGCCAGCAGCCCACAGGGGTATAATTCACCCCTCCACTTT.

The CDR3 DNA is TGTGCCAGCAGCTCACCGGGACAGGACTCTGGAAACACCATATATTTT. Protein product: CASSSPGQDSGNTIYF. The chain links TRBV5-4 to TRBJ1-3, with 8 bases that match TRBD1. V lost 3 bases to trimming and J lost 0 bases; unmatched junction nucleotides: 5. Germline CDR1 is SGHNT and CDR2 is YYREEE (reference sequence). There are 16 residues in the CDR3.

This chain links TRBV7-9 with TRBJ2-5, with 13 bases that match TRBD2. The V gene end was trimmed by 5 bases and the J gene end by 4 bases; junction bases not matched to a gene: 4. CDR3 length: 15 residues. From germline, CDR1 is SEHNR and CDR2 FQNEAQ (reference sequence). CDR3 in DNA: TGTGCCAGCAGCGTAAGACTAGCGGGGGGAGAGACCCAGTACTTC. Protein: CASSVRLAGGETQYF.

The DNA of the CDR3 is TGTGCCAGCAGCTTATGGGTTTACAGCTCCTATAATTCACCCCTCCACTTT. The encoded protein is CASSLWVYSSYNSPLHF. This chain links TRBV7-2 with TRBJ1-6; D gene ambiguous. Germline CDR1 reads SGHTA; CDR2 reads FQGNSA. The V end lost 2 bases, the J end lost 0 bases, and 11 bases lay between the germline ends. The CDR3 contains 17 residues.

The gene calls are TRBV24-1 and TRBJ2-1; 12 bases are a match to TRBD1. The V gene end was trimmed by 4 bases and the J gene end by 8 bases; junction bases not matched to a gene: 5. The V gene's germline CDR1 is KGHDR and CDR2 SFDVKD. The CDR3 has 15 amino acids. DNA for the CDR3: TGTGCCACCAGTGAATCGGGACAGGGGGCGGATGAGCAGTTCTTC. This encodes CATSESGQGADEQFF.

The V and J genes are TRBV11-2 and TRBJ1-1, with 7 positions matching TRBD1. Trimming at V came to 5 bases and at J to 5 bases, leaving 8 bases not matched to a gene. Germline CDR1 and CDR2: SGHAT and FQNNGV. The CDR3 consists of 14 residues. CDR3 sequence (DNA): TGTGCCAGCAGCCCCTCGACAGGGCGGACTGAAGCTTTCTTT. As protein: CASSPSTGRTEAFF.

The CDR3 sequence: CASSLGPTSGNEQFF. The CDR3 DNA reads as TGCGCCAGCAGCTTGGGCCCCACTAGCGGGAATGAGCAGTTCTTC. The chain uses TRBV5-1 and TRBJ2-1; 9 nucleotides line up with TRBD2. Germline V CDR1 and CDR2: SGHRS, YFSETQ. The trim removed 0 bases at V and 7 bases at J, leaving 5 bases unmatched. CDR3 length: 15 residues.

The gene calls are TRBV27 and TRBJ2-5; D is perhaps TRBD2 (5 bases). Trimming stripped 5 bases from V and 7 bases from J, with 20 bases between. CDR1 is MNHEY and CDR2 is SMNVEV in the germline V gene (reference sequence). This CDR3 is built from 15 residues. The CDR3 region has the DNA TGTGCCAGCAGTCTAGCCGGAGGCTCTCGGTGGACCCAGTACTTC. Its protein is CASSLAGGSRWTQYF.

This chain uses TRBV18 with TRBJ1-3, with a weak D call TRBD1 (5 bases). Germline V gives CDR1 KGHSH, CDR2 LQKENI. V lost 6 bases, J lost 2 bases, and 20 bases lay in between. The length of the CDR3 is 17 residues. The CDR3 bases are TGTGCCAGCTCCCGACGACGGGACCTGGCTCCTGGAAACACCATATATTTT. Protein sequence: CASSRRRDLAPGNTIYF.

The rearrangement joins TRBV19 to TRBJ2-1, with D unresolved. Trimming took off 1 base at V and 5 bases at J, with 9 bases between the two ends. Germline CDR1 and CDR2: LNHDA and SQIVND (reference sequence). The CDR3 runs to 14 residues. CDR3 bases: TGTGCCAGTAGTATAGGGTCCGAAAACAATGAGCAGTTCTTC. Protein product: CASSIGSENNEQFF.

V usage is TRBV29-1 and J usage is TRBJ2-5, with 8 bases aligning to TRBD1. This CDR3 is 13 amino acids long. The germline V gene has CDR1 SQVTM and CDR2 ANQGSEA. J was trimmed by 5 bases and V by 6 bases; bases with no gene match: 8. The CDR3 spells CSVRYSGGETQYF. The CDR3 DNA follows: TGCAGCGTAAGGTACTCAGGGGGCGAGACCCAGTACTTC.

This chain connects TRBV2 to TRBJ1-6; the D gene is possibly TRBD1 (6 bases). Germline assignment: CDR1 SNHLY and CDR2 FYNNEI. V was cut by 2 bases and J by 9 bases, with 20 bases left in between. The CDR3 sequence is 17 residues long. CDR3 in DNA: TGTGCCAGCAGTGAAATTCTCCTCAGGGGTTCCCCTTCACCCCTCCACTTT. It encodes CASSEILLRGSPSPLHF.

The V call is TRBV29-1, the J call TRBJ2-7; D not resolved. The germline gives CDR1 SQVTM, CDR2 ANQGSEA. V lost 0 bases and J lost 0, with 6 bases in between. The CDR3 runs to 13 residues. CDR3 sequence reads: CSVEETASYEQYF. The CDR3, as DNA: TGCAGCGTTGAAGAGACGGCCTCCTACGAGCAGTACTTC.

V gene TRBV3-1 (or the pseudogene TRBV3-2) combines with J gene TRBJ1-4; no clear D. The germline V gene has CDR1 LGHDT and CDR2 YNNKEL (reference sequence). The germline V and J ends were trimmed by 3 bases and 6 bases, with 11 bases remaining between them. The CDR3 is made up of 14 amino acids. The CDR3 loop is CASSQGTEHEKLFF. CDR3 nucleotides: TGTGCCAGCAGCCAGGGTACTGAGCATGAAAAACTGTTTTTT.

This chain uses TRBV5-4 with TRBJ1-1; maybe TRBD1 (6 bases). CDR3 length: 15 residues. Germline-derived CDR1 and CDR2 are SGHNT and YYREEE (reference sequence). V gave up 2 bases and J gave up 3 bases, with 14 bases separating them. CDR3 DNA sequence: TGTGCCAGCAGCTTTTCGGGGGGGCAGGACACTGAAGCTTTCTTT. Translating gives CASSFSGGQDTEAFF. Supplemented by reference TRBV5-4 and TRBJ1-1, the full variable domain reads ETGVTQSPTHLIKTRGQQVTLRCSSQSGHNTVSWYQQALGQGPQFIFQYYREEENGRGNFPPRFSGLQFPNYSSELNVNALELDDSALYLCASSFSGGQDTEAFFGQGTRLTVV.